The clone carrying this T cell receptor beta chain was recorded many times. No antigen is known for it. The data derive from a study of identical twins. Overall study results and limits: Out-of-frame TCR alpha sharing observed in monozygotic twins exceeded model estimates. Findings came from cross-sectional statistics, without long-term follow-up of donors. Invariant MAIT and iNKT cells are populations that could partly confound zero-insertion analyses.

CDR1 SGHRS and CDR2 YFSETQ come from the germline V gene. J lost 5 bases, V lost 3 bases, and 8 bases had no gene match. The CDR3 is 15 amino acids. Each CDR3 protein is one row after TCRdb ran MiXCR on the 5' RACE reads. The data hold hundreds of thousands of distinct CDR3 sequences, with around 12% observed a single time. The data were also submitted as part of a second study, on yellow fever vaccine responses in identical twins.

This receptor was obtained from a woman younger than 35 in good health. The J gene is TRBJ2-5, the V gene TRBV5-1; 9 bases align to TRBD1. What was sequenced was PBMCs. The CDR3 bases are TGCGCCAGCAGCTCCCGGACAGGGGAGCTGGAGACCCAGTACTTC. Translation gives CASSSRTGELETQYF.